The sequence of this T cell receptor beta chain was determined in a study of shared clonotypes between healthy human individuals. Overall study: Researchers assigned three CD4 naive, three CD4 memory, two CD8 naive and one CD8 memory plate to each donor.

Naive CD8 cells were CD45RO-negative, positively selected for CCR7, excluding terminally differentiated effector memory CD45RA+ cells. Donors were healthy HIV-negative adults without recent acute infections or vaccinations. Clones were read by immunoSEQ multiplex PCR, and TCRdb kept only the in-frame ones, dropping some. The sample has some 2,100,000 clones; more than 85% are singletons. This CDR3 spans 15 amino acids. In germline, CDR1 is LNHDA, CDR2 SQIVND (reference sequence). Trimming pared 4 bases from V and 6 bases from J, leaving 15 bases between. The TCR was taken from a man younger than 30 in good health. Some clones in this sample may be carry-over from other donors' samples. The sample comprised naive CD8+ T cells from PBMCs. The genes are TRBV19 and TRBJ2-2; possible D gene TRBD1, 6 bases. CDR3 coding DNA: TGTGCCAGTAGTACCAACAGGGTGGGGCCCGGGGAGCTGTTTTTT. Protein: CASSTNRVGPGELFF.